This T cell receptor (beta chain) stems from a study of T cell responses to AZD1222 COVID-19 vaccine. General study points: AZD1222 recipients seropositive at baseline numbered only five or six.

Data came from immunoSEQ multiplex PCR; TCRdb stores just in-frame clones and leaves some out. This sample carries fewer than 150,000 clones, nearly 90% of them seen once, and the ten largest clones take around 5%. Worth noting for this clone: Its specificity is not known.

After removal of 5 bases from V and 7 bases from J, the junction contained 9 bases not matched to a gene. Germline CDR1 PRHDT, CDR2 FYEKMQ (reference sequence). This CDR3 is built from 14 residues. The rearrangement uses TRBV13 and TRBJ2-3; TRBD1 aligns across 7 bases. The sequence came from an adult who received the AZD1222 COVID-19 vaccine. The specimen was peripheral blood, collected 28 days after the second AZD1222 dose. The CDR3 loop reads CASSRGQGVNTQYF. For the CDR3, the DNA is TGTGCCAGCAGCCGTGGGCAGGGGGTAAATACGCAGTATTTT.